A selection of T cell receptor beta chains follows, all from one sample in a study of T cells in localized non-small cell lung cancer. Only in-frame clones appear in the TCRdb table, and some are missing; sequencing was by immunoSEQ multiplex PCR. The sample holds some 1,600 clones, about 35% seen once. Specimen: normal lung tissue next to the tumor, collected before any cancer treatment. The source of these receptors is a female donor over 55 with stage II squamous cell lung carcinoma. Each CDR3 is given with its conserved first and last residue. Each record gives: CDR3 length, J gene, V gene, CDR3 protein.

len: 15
j_gene: TRBJ1-6
v_gene: TRBV4-1
CDR3aa: CASSSWTEPNSPLHF

len: 14
j_gene: TRBJ1-1
v_gene: TRBV11-3
CDR3aa: CASSSDRGKAEAFF

len: 14
j_gene: TRBJ2-7
v_gene: TRBV6-8
CDR3aa: CASSRGASSYEQYF

len: 15
j_gene: TRBJ2-5
v_gene: TRBV10-2
CDR3aa: CASSRVAGAQETQYF

len: 16
j_gene: TRBJ1-4
v_gene: TRBV11-3
CDR3aa: CASSSGTGLSNEKLFF

len: 15
j_gene: TRBJ1-2
v_gene: TRBV15
CDR3aa: CATSDRDRSYYGYTF

len: 15
j_gene: TRBJ2-2
v_gene: TRBV11-3
CDR3aa: CASSLGGGDTGELFF

len: 15
j_gene: TRBJ2-7
v_gene: TRBV6-8
CDR3aa: CASSYSGLAGDEQYF

len: 15
j_gene: TRBJ2-1
v_gene: TRBV11-3
CDR3aa: CASSPGTSSYNEQFF

len: 17
j_gene: TRBJ2-2
v_gene: TRBV10-2
CDR3aa: CARGALSRQGGTGELFF

len: 13
j_gene: TRBJ2-7
v_gene: TRBV28
CDR3aa: CASSYLQDYEQYF

len: 15
j_gene: TRBJ1-1
v_gene: TRBV6-8
CDR3aa: CASIHGGRGYTEAFF

len: 14
j_gene: TRBJ2-1
v_gene: TRBV19
CDR3aa: CASKRLAGDNEQFF

len: 14
j_gene: TRBJ2-5
v_gene: TRBV6-8
CDR3aa: CASSARLGGETQYF

len: 16
j_gene: TRBJ2-6
v_gene: TRBV4-1
CDR3aa: CASSGKPQSRANVLTF

len: 15
j_gene: TRBJ2-2
v_gene: TRBV18
CDR3aa: CASPRTGSGTGELFF

len: 15
j_gene: TRBJ2-1
v_gene: TRBV6-8
CDR3aa: CASEPSRDIYNEQFF

len: 16
j_gene: TRBJ2-1
v_gene: TRBV11-3
CDR3aa: CASSQGAAGGGNEQFF

len: 16
j_gene: TRBJ1-4
v_gene: TRBV11-3
CDR3aa: CASSSTGGTGGEKLFF

len: 15
j_gene: TRBJ2-5
v_gene: TRBV11-3
CDR3aa: CASSLSGGSSMAQYF

len: 12
j_gene: TRBJ1-2
v_gene: TRBV6-8
CDR3aa: CASSSNNYGYTF

len: 15
j_gene: TRBJ1-6
v_gene: TRBV6-8
CDR3aa: CASRGGGQPNSPLHF

len: 16
j_gene: TRBJ2-1
v_gene: TRBV6-8
CDR3aa: CASSRLLGSSYNEQFF

len: 16
j_gene: TRBJ1-2
v_gene: TRBV25-1
CDR3aa: CASRGTNGGVNYGYTF

len: 15
j_gene: TRBJ1-6
v_gene: TRBV28
CDR3aa: CASSFFASDNSPLHF

len: 15
j_gene: TRBJ2-3
v_gene: TRBV6-7
CDR3aa: CASRLAGPSTDTQYF

len: 15
j_gene: TRBJ2-7
v_gene: TRBV15
CDR3aa: CATSLGLAGAYEQYF

len: 14
j_gene: TRBJ2-7
v_gene: TRBV4-1
CDR3aa: CASSQTGGVYEQYF

len: 15
j_gene: TRBJ1-2
v_gene: TRBV6-8
CDR3aa: CASSYSNGEVNGYTF

len: 13
j_gene: TRBJ2-1
v_gene: TRBV9
CDR3aa: CASSEVTYNEQFF